These T cell receptor beta chains were read from a single sample in a study of CD8 T cells in ankylosing spondylitis. TCRdb redid the calling of the 5' RACE reads with MiXCR, one entry per CDR3 protein. The table shows about 200,000 distinct CDR3 sequences, with about 6.7% occurring only once. The sequencing input was blood, either unsorted or a sorted T cell fraction (not recorded which). Receptor source: a male donor with ankylosing spondylitis. CDR3s include the opening cysteine and the closing phenylalanine or tryptophan. A D gene is named only where the DNA matches it firmly. Clone size is shown for a subset of rows, as once, few, many or a class of expanded clone.

J gene | clone size | D gene | V gene | CDR3 DNA | CDR3 protein
TRBJ2-3 | . | TRBD2 | TRBV24-1 | TGTGCCACCAGTGATCCAGCGGGGGTGGAAGATACGCAGTATTTT | CATSDPAGVEDTQYF
TRBJ2-7 | many | . | TRBV7-9 | TGTGCCAGCAGCGTCCTGGGGTCCCCCTCCTACGAGCAGTACTTC | CASSVLGSPSYEQYF
TRBJ2-1 | many | . | TRBV7-9 | TGTGCCACCTCGACGGGCGGGGTAAATGAGCAGTTCTTC | CATSTGGVNEQFF
TRBJ2-1 | . | TRBD2 | TRBV11-2 | TGTGCCAGCAGCTTAGGCTTGAGGGACTATTCCTACAATGAGCAGTTCTTC | CASSLGLRDYSYNEQFF
TRBJ2-7 | . | TRBD2 | TRBV7-6 | TGTGCCAGCAGCCAAGCGGGAGAAGGCTACGAGCAGTACTTC | CASSQAGEGYEQYF
TRBJ1-5 | many | . | TRBV12-3/TRBV12-4 | TGTGCCAGCAGTTTACTGGACACCCCGTTTGGGGATGGTCAGCCCCAGCATTTT | CASSLLDTPFGDGQPQHF
TRBJ2-2 | many | . | TRBV4-3 | TGCGCCAGCAGCCACCGGGATGGCGGGGAGCTGTTTTTT | CASSHRDGGELFF
TRBJ2-7 | . | TRBD2 | TRBV11-3 | TGTGCCACCAGTCCCATTGGCGGGGGGATCACCTACGAGCAGTACTTC | CATSPIGGGITYEQYF
TRBJ2-1 | few | . | TRBV10-2 | TGCGCCAGCAAAGGGCACCTAACGAACAATGAGCAGTTCTTC | CASKGHLTNNEQFF
TRBJ1-4 | many | TRBD1 | TRBV9 | TGTGCCAGCAGCGTCGGACAGGGAACTAATGAAAAACTGTTTTTT | CASSVGQGTNEKLFF
TRBJ2-1 | many | . | TRBV4-1 | TGCGCCAGCAGCCGAGTAAACAATGAGCAGTTCTTC | CASSRVNNEQFF
TRBJ2-1 | few | TRBD2 | TRBV6-2/TRBV6-3 | TGTGCCAGCAGACCCGAAGAGGGACTAGCGGTATATGAGCAGTTCTTC | CASRPEEGLAVYEQFF
TRBJ2-7 | many | . | TRBV5-6 | TGTGCCAGCAGCGCCTCCTACGAGCAGTACTTC | CASSASYEQYF
TRBJ1-1 | few | . | TRBV10-2 | TGCGCCAGCAGTGAGGGGGCGCGTGAAGCTTTCTTT | CASSEGAREAFF
TRBJ2-3 | many | . | TRBV6-5 | TGTGCCAGCAGTTACTCGCCTAGCAAAGGGGATACGCAGTATTTT | CASSYSPSKGDTQYF
TRBJ2-7 | many | . | TRBV4-3 | TGCGCCAGCAGCCAGGCATTGGGAGACTACGAGCAGTACTTC | CASSQALGDYEQYF
TRBJ2-7 | once | . | TRBV5-1 | TGCGCCAGCAGCTTTAGGGGGGGCGGCTCCTACGAGCAGTACTTC | CASSFRGGGSYEQYF
TRBJ2-1 | . | TRBD2 | TRBV11-1 | TGTGCCAGCAGCGCCCGTCCCGGGACTAGCGGGAGGGAATCCTACAATGAGCAGTTCTTC | CASSARPGTSGRESYNEQFF
TRBJ2-5 | many | . | TRBV28 | TGTGCCAGCAGTTTGCATAAAGTGGAGACCCAGTACTTC | CASSLHKVETQYF
TRBJ1-1 | many | . | TRBV5-1 | TGCGCCAGCAGCCTATGGAGCATGAACACTGAAGCTTTCTTT | CASSLWSMNTEAFF
TRBJ2-1 | . | TRBD1 | TRBV7-6 | TGTGCCAGCAGCTTGCGTGGCGGGACAGGGGCCAGTAGTTTCGATGAGCAGTTCTTC | CASSLRGGTGASSFDEQFF
TRBJ1-2 | . | . | TRBV6-2/TRBV6-3 | TGTGCCAGCAGTTACTCGAAAAGGGCTGGCTATGGCTACACCTTC | CASSYSKRAGYGYTF
TRBJ2-2 | many | TRBD2 | TRBV7-3 | TGTGCCAGCAGCTCTCCAGCGGGGGGAACTACGAACACCGGGGAGCTGTTTTTT | CASSSPAGGTTNTGELFF
TRBJ1-2 | many | . | TRBV7-8 | TGTGCCAGCAGCTCTAGGCCTAACTATGGCTACACCTTC | CASSSRPNYGYTF
TRBJ2-7 | many | . | TRBV15 | TGTGCCACCAGCAGAATCAGGACAGACTACGAGCAGTACTTC | CATSRIRTDYEQYF
TRBJ2-4 | . | . | TRBV20-1 | TGCAGTGCTAGAGATCCGGGGTTTGGGAACATTCAGTACTTC | CSARDPGFGNIQYF
TRBJ1-6 | many | . | TRBV27 | TGTGCCAGCAGACAAACTCGCAACTCCTATAATTCACCCCTCCACTTT | CASRQTRNSYNSPLHF
TRBJ1-2 | few | . | TRBV10-1 | TGCGCCAGCGGGGACGTGTCTGGCTACACCTTC | CASGDVSGYTF
TRBJ1-1 | many | TRBD1 | TRBV7-8 | TGTGCCAGCAGCATAAGACAGGGATACGGCACTGAAGCTTTCTTT | CASSIRQGYGTEAFF
TRBJ2-1 | many | TRBD2 | TRBV6-2/TRBV6-3 | TGTGCCAGCAGTTACAACATTCTCTCCGGGACTAGCGGAGAGGATGAGCAGTTCTTC | CASSYNILSGTSGEDEQFF
TRBJ1-2 | many | TRBD1 | TRBV29-1 | TGCAGCGTTGAAGGGGGGGACAGGCGAGGCTACACCTTC | CSVEGGDRRGYTF
TRBJ2-3 | many | . | TRBV7-8 | TGTGCCAGCAGCCCAGTTCTGGGGAGCTCAGATACGCAGTATTTT | CASSPVLGSSDTQYF
TRBJ2-7 | many | TRBD2 | TRBV9 | TGTGCCAGCAGCCCCGGGGACTACCCCTCCTACGAGCAGTACTTC | CASSPGDYPSYEQYF
TRBJ2-1 | many | . | TRBV20-1 | TGCAGTGCTAGTCAAGTTGGCAGGGTGTCCTACAATGAGCAGTTCTTC | CSASQVGRVSYNEQFF
TRBJ2-6 | . | . | TRBV19 | TGTGCCAGTAGTATCGGGCAAGGCTGGCGATTAGGAGGGGCCAACGTCCTGACTTTC | CASSIGQGWRLGGANVLTF
TRBJ2-7 | many | . | TRBV6-2/TRBV6-3 | TGTGCCAGCAGTTACTCGCAGTGGGTCGAGCAGTACTTC | CASSYSQWVEQYF
TRBJ2-3 | many | . | TRBV7-9 | TGTGCCAGCAGGGACGGAAGGTCAGATACGCAGTATTTT | CASRDGRSDTQYF
TRBJ2-7 | many | TRBD1 | TRBV27 | TGTGCCAGCAGTTTGTCAGGGGGCGTGTACGAGCAGTACTTC | CASSLSGGVYEQYF
TRBJ1-2 | many | TRBD1 | TRBV9 | TGTGCCAGCAGCGCCACAGGGGGAAGAAACTATGGCTACACCTTC | CASSATGGRNYGYTF
TRBJ2-1 | many | TRBD2 | TRBV7-9 | TGTGCCAGCAGCCCTCTAGCGGGAGGTAGGGAGCAGTTCTTC | CASSPLAGGREQFF
TRBJ1-2 | many | TRBD1 | TRBV12-3/TRBV12-4 | TGTGCCAGCAGCCCTGTTGGGACAGGGAACTATGGCTACACCTTC | CASSPVGTGNYGYTF
TRBJ2-7 | few | TRBD2 | TRBV4-3 | TGCGCCAGCAGCCAAGACCTAAGCGGGAGGGCCTCGCACGAGCAGTACTTC | CASSQDLSGRASHEQYF
TRBJ2-5 | few | TRBD2 | TRBV20-1 | TGCAGTGCTAGAGACCTGGGACTAGCGGGAGGGCCTGAGCAAGAGACCCAGTACTTC | CSARDLGLAGGPEQETQYF
TRBJ2-7 | few | . | TRBV4-1 | TGCGCCAGCAGCCCGCACGGAGGGTCCGAGCAGTACTTC | CASSPHGGSEQYF
TRBJ2-3 | many | . | TRBV6-5 | TGTGCCAGCAGTTACTCTGAACAGGACTCCACAGATACGCAGTATTTT | CASSYSEQDSTDTQYF
TRBJ2-7 | few | TRBD1 | TRBV5-1 | TGCGCCAGCAGCTTGGCGGGACAGAACTACGAGCAGTACTTC | CASSLAGQNYEQYF
TRBJ1-4 | . | . | TRBV7-9 | TGTGCCAGCAGCCCTCCTCGGGGCGTAAGTGAAAAACTGTTTTTT | CASSPPRGVSEKLFF